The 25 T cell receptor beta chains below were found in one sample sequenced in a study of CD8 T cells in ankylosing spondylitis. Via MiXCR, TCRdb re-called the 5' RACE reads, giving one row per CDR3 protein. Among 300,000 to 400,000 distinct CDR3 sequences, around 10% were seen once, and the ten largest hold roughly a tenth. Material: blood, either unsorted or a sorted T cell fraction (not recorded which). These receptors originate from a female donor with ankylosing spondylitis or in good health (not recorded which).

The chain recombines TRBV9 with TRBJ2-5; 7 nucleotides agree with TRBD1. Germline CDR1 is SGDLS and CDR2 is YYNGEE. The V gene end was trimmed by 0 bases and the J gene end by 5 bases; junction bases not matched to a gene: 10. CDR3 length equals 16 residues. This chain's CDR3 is CASSVGTYRGQETQYF. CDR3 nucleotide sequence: TGTGCCAGCAGCGTAGGGACCTACAGGGGACAGGAGACCCAGTACTTC.

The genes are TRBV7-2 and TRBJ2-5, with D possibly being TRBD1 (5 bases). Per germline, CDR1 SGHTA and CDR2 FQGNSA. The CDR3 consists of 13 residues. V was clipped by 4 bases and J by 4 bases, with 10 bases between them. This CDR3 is CASSSWGRETQYF. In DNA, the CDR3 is TGTGCCAGCAGCTCGTGGGGCCGAGAGACCCAGTACTTC. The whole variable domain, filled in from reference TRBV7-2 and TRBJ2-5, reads GAGVSQSPSNKVTEKGKDVELRCDPISGHTALYWYRQSLGQGLEFLIYFQGNSAPDKSGLPSDRFSAERTGGSVSTLTIQRTQQEDSAVYLCASSSWGRETQYFGPGTRLLVL.

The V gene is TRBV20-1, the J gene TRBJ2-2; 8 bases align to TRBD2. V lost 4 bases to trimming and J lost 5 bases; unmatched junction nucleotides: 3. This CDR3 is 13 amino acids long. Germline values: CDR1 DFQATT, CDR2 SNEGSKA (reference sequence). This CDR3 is CSATTGGTGELFF. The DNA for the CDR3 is TGCAGTGCTACCACGGGAGGGACCGGGGAGCTGTTTTTT.

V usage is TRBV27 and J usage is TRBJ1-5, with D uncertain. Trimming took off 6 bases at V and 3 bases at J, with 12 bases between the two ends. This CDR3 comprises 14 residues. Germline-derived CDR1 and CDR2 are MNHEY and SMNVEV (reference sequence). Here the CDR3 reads CASSNEQTNQPQHF. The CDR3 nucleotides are TGTGCCAGCAGCAACGAACAGACCAATCAGCCCCAGCATTTT.

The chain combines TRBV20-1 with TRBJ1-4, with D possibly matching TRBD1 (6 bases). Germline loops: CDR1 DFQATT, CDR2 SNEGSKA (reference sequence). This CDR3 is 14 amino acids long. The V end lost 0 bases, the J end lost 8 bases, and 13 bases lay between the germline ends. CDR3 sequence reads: CSARETGTHEKLFF. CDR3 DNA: TGCAGTGCTAGAGAAACAGGGACCCACGAAAAACTGTTTTTT.

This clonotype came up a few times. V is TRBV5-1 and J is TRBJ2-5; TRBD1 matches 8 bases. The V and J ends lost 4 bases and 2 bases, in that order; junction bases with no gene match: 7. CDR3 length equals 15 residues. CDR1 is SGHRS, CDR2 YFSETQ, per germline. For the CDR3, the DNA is TGCGCCAGCAGCCCAGCCGGGACAGGTCAAGAGACCCAGTACTTC. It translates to CASSPAGTGQETQYF.

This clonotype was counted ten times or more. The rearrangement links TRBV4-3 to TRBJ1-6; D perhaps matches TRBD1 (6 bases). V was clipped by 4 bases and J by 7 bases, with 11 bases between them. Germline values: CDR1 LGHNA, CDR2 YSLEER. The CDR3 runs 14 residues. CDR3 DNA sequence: TGCGCCAGCAGCCTGGACAGACCCAATTCACCCCTCCACTTT. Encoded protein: CASSLDRPNSPLHF.

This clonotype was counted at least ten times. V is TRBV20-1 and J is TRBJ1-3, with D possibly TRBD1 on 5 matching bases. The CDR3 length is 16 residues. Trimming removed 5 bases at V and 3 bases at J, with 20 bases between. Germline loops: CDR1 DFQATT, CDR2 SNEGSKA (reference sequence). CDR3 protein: CSAEPRPGGGGNTIYF. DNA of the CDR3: TGCAGTGCTGAACCCCGGCCCGGGGGAGGTGGAAACACCATATATTTT.

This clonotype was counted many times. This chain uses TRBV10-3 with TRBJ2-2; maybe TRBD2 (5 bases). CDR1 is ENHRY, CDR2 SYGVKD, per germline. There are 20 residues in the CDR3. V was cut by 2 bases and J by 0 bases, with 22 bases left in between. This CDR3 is CAISETLSGSRNANTGELFF. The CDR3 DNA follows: TGTGCCATCAGTGAGACCCTTAGTGGGAGCCGAAACGCGAACACCGGGGAGCTGTTTTTT.

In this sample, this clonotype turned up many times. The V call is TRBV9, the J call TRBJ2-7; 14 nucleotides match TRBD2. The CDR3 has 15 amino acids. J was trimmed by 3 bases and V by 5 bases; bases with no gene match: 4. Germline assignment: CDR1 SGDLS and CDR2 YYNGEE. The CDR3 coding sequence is TGTGCCAGCAGTGAAGGGACTAGCGGGAGCTACGAGCAGTACTTC. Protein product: CASSEGTSGSYEQYF.

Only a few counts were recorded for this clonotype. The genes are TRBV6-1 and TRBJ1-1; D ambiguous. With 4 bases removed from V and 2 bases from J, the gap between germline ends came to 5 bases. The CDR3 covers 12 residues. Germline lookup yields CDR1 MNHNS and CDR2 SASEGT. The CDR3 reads CASSVENTEAFF. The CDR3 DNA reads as TGTGCCAGCAGTGTAGAAAACACTGAAGCTTTCTTT.

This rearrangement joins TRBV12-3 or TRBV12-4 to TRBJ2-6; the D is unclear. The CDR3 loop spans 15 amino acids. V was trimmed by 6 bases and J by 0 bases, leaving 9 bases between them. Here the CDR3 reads CASSQSGSGANVLTF. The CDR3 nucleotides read TGTGCCAGCAGCCAGTCCGGCTCTGGGGCCAACGTCCTGACTTTC.

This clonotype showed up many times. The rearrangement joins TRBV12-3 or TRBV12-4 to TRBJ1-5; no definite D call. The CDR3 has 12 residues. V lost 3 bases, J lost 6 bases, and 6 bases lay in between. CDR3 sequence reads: CASSFRGQPQHF. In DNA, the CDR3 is TGTGCCAGCAGTTTTCGAGGTCAGCCCCAGCATTTT.

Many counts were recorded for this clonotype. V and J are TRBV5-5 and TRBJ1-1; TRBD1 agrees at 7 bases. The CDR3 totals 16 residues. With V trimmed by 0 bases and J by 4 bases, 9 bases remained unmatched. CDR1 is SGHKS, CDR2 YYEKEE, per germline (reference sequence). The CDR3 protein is CASSLEGGTVFTEAFF. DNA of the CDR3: TGTGCCAGCAGCTTGGAGGGGGGGACAGTATTCACTGAAGCTTTCTTT. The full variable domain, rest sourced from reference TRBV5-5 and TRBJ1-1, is DAGVTQSPTHLIKTRGQQVTLRCSPISGHKSVSWYQQVLGQGPQFIFQYYEKEERGRGNFPDRFSARQFPNYSSELNVNALLLGDSALYLCASSLEGGTVFTEAFFGQGTRLTVV.

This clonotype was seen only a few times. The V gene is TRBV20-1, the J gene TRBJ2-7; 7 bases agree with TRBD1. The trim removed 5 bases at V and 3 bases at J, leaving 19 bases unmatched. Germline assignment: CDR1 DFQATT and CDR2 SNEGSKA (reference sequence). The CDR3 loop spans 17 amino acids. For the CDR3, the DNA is TGCAGTGCTGGGGCCCGGACAGGACCCCCAGAAGGCTACGAGCAGTACTTC. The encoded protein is CSAGARTGPPEGYEQYF.

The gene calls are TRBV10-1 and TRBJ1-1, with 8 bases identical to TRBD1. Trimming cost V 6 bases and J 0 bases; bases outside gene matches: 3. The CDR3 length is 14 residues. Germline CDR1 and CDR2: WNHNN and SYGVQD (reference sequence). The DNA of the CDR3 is TGCGCCAGCAGGCCAGGGGGCTTGAACACTGAAGCTTTCTTT. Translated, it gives CASRPGGLNTEAFF.

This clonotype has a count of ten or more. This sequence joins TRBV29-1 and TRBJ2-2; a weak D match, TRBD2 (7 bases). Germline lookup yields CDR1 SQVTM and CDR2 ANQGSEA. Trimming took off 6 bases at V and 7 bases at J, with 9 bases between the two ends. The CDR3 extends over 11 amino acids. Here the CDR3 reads CSVGGGGELFF. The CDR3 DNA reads TGCAGCGTGGGAGGGGGCGGGGAGCTGTTTTTT.

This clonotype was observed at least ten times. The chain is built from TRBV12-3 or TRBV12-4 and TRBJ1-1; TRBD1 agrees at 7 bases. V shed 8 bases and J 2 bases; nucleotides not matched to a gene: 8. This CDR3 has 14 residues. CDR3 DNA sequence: TGTGCCAGCTCAAGACAGGGCCTAAACACTGAAGCTTTCTTT. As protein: CASSRQGLNTEAFF.

The CDR3 DNA reads TGCAGTGCTAGAGTAGATAGCGGGAGGGCCCGCTACGAGCAGTACTTC. It specifies CSARVDSGRARYEQYF. The chain employs TRBV20-1 and TRBJ2-7; 11 bases are a match to TRBD2. Germline V gives CDR1 DFQATT, CDR2 SNEGSKA (reference sequence). V lost 1 base, J lost 3 bases, and 8 bases stayed unmatched. This CDR3 is 16 amino acids long.

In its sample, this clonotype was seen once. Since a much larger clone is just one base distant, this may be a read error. In DNA form, the CDR3 reads TGCAGTGCTAGAGGGGCAGGAGGAGAGGCCCAGTACTTC. This encodes CSARGAGGEAQYF. The chain links TRBV20-1 to TRBJ2-5; tentative D call: TRBD2 (5 bases). The CDR3 is 13 residues long. CDR1 DFQATT and CDR2 SNEGSKA come from the germline V gene (reference sequence).

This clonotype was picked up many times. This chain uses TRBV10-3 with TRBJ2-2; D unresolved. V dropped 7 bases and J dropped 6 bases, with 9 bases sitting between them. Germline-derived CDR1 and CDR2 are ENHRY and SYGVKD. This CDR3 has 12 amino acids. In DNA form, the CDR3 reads TGTGCCATCACCGAGGAGTCCGGGGAGCTGTTTTTT. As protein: CAITEESGELFF.

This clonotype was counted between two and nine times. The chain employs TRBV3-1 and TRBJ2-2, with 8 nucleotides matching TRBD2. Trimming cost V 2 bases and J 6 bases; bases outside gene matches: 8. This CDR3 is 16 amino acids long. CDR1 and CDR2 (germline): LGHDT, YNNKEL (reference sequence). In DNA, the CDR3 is TGTGCCAGCAGCCAAAGCCTCCGGGGGGGGGCCGGGGAGCTGTTTTTT. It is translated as CASSQSLRGGAGELFF.

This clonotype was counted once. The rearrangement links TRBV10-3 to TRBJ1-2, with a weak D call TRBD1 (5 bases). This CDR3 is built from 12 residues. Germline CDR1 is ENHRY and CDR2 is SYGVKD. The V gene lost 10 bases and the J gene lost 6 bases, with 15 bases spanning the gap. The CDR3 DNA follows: TGTGCCACCGGGGCCGGGGTAGATGGCTACACCTTC. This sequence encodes CATGAGVDGYTF.

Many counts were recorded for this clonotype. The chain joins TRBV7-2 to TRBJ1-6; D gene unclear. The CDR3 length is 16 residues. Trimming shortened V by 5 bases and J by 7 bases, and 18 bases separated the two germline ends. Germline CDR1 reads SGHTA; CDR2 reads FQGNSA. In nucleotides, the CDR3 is TGTGCCAGCAGCCTCGGACGGTGGGGTAGGAATTCACCCCTCCACTTT. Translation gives CASSLGRWGRNSPLHF.

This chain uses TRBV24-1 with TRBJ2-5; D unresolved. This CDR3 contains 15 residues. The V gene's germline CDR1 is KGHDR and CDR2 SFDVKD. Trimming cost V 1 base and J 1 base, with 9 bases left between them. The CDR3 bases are TGTGCCACCAGTGATTTAGTGGGCCTCCAAGAGACCCAGTACTTC. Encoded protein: CATSDLVGLQETQYF.